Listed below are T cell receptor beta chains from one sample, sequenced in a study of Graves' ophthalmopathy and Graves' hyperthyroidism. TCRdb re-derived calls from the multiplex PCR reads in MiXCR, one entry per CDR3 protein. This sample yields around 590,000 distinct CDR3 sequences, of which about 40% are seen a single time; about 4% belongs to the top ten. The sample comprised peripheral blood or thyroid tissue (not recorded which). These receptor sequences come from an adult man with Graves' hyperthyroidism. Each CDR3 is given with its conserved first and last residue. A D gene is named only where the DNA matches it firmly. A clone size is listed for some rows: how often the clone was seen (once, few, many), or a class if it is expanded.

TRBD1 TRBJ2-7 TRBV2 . TGTGCCAGCAGTGAGCGACAGGGGGTAAACGAGCAGTACTTC CASSERQGVNEQYF
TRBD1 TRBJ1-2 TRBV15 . TGTGCCACCAGCAGCTCATACAGGGGAGCTAACTATGGCTACACCTTC CATSSSYRGANYGYTF
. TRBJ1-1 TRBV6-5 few TGTGCCAGCAGGTACGGGAAAATGAACACTGAAGCTTTCTTT CASRYGKMNTEAFF
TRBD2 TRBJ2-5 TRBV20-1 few TGCAGTGCCCCTCCGGAGGGAGGGGAGACCCAGTACTTC CSAPPEGGETQYF
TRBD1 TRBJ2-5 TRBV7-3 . TGTGCCAGCAGACCGACAGGGGGACCCTCCTCGCCCCAGTACTTC CASRPTGGPSSPQYF
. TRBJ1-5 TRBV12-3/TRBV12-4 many TGTGCCAGCAGTTTTCGGACAAGAAATCAGCCCCAGCATTTT CASSFRTRNQPQHF
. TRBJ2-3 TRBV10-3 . TGTGCCATCAGTGAGTCTTTCCGTGCCAGCACAGATACGCAGTATTTT CAISESFRASTDTQYF
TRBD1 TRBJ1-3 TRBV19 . TGTGCCGCTGGGACAGGTCCAGGAAACACCACATATTTT CAAGTGPGNTTYF
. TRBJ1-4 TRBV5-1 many TGCGCCAGCAGCTTGCAGGGTGGATGGTATGAAAAACTGTTTTTT CASSLQGGWYEKLFF
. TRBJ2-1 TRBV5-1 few TGCGCCAGCAGCTTGGGGGGACTGACCTACAATGAGCAGTTCTTC CASSLGGLTYNEQFF
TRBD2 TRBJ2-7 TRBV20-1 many TGCAGTGCTAGAGGGACTAGCGGCCCCTACGAGCAGTACTTC CSARGTSGPYEQYF
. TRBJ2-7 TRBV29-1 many TGCAGCGTTGAAGTTTCCGGCCACGAGCAGTACTTC CSVEVSGHEQYF
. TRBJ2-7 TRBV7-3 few TGTGCCAGCAGCGAGGTGTGGGGGCAAGAGCAGTACTTC CASSEVWGQEQYF
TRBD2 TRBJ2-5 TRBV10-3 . TGTGCCATCAGTGAGTCACTAGCGGGAGCAGAGACCCAGTACTTC CAISESLAGAETQYF
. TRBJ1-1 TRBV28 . TGTGCCAGCAGTTTATTGGGCGTGAACAGGGAACGGAACACTGAAGCTTTCTTT CASSLLGVNRERNTEAFF
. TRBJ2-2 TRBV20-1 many TGCAGTGCTAGGATGGGCGGACTCACCGGGGAGCTGTTTTTT CSARMGGLTGELFF
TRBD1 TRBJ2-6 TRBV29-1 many TGCAGCGTTGAAGATCTGGTGCGACAGGGGCCAACGAGAGCTGGGGCCAGCGTCCTGACTTTC CSVEDLVRQGPTRAGASVLTF
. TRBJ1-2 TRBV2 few TGTGCCAGCAGTGACGCAGGGACTATGCACACCTTC CASSDAGTMHTF
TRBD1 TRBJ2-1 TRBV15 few TGTGCCACCAGCAGAGTTACCCTCCGGGACAGGGGCCACAATGAGCAGTTCTTC CATSRVTLRDRGHNEQFF
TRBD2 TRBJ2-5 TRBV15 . TGTGCCACCAGCAGAGAATTGCGGGAGCAAGAGACCCAGTACTTC CATSRELREQETQYF
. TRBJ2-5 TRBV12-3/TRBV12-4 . TGTGTCAGCAGCAGGGACAACCAAGAGACCCAGTACTTC CVSSRDNQETQYF
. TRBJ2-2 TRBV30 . TGTGCCTGGAGTGCAGGGGAGCTGTTTTTT CAWSAGELFF
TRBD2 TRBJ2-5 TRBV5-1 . TGCGCCAGCAGCGAGCTAGCGGGAGGGACCCAGTACTTC CASSELAGGTQYF
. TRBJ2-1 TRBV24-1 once TGTGCCACCAGTGATTTGCGGGCAGTTACTCTCAATGAGCAGTTCTTC CATSDLRAVTLNEQFF
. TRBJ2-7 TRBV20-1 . TGCAGTGCTAAGGGGCAGGGAGACGTGTTGGGCGAGCAGTACTTC CSAKGQGDVLGEQYF
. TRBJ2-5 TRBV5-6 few TGTGCCAGCAGCGTTGGATTAGCATGGGAGACCCAGTACTTC CASSVGLAWETQYF
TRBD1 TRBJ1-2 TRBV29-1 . TGCAGCGGGGGGACAGGCGGTCCGTATGGCTACACCTTC CSGGTGGPYGYTF
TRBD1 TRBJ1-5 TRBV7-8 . TGTGCCAGCAGCTTCCGGGACAGGGCTAGTCAGCCCCAGCATTTT CASSFRDRASQPQHF
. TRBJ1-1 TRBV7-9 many TGTGCCAGCAGCCGAGGGACGGTGAACACTGAAGCTTTCTTT CASSRGTVNTEAFF
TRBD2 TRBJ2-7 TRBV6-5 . TGTGCCAGCAGTAACCCTAGCGGGGGGGCCTACGAGCAGTACTTC CASSNPSGGAYEQYF
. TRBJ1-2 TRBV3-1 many TGTGCCAGCAGCGGGGAAAACTATGGCTACACCTTC CASSGENYGYTF
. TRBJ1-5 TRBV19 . TGTGCCAGTAGCCCGACAGGCTTTGAGACCCAGCATTTT CASSPTGFETQHF
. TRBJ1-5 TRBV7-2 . TGTGCCAGCTATTCGACAGGCCAACAGCCCCAGCATTTT CASYSTGQQPQHF
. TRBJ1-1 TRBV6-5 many TGTGCCAGCAGTTACCTGTCGACAGGTTTGAACACTGAAGCTTTCTTT CASSYLSTGLNTEAFF
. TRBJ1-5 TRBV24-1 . TGTGCCACCAGTGCTGCGGGGGGTCGGCCCCAGCATTTT CATSAAGGRPQHF
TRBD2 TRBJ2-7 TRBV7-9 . TGTGCCAGCAGCCGGGGGGGACACGTCTCCTACGAGCAGTACTTC CASSRGGHVSYEQYF
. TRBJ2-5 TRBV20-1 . TGCAGTGCTAGATTCAGGGCGGAGACCCAGTACTTC CSARFRAETQYF
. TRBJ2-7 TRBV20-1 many TGCAGCCTCGAACCGACAGCTTCCTACGAGCAGTACTTC CSLEPTASYEQYF
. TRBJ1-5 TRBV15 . TGTGCCAGCAGCTTGCGCGAGAATCAGCCCCGGCATTTT CASSLRENQPRHF
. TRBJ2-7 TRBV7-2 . TGTGCCAGCAGCGTGTCGGGGCAGGGAGAGCAGTACTTC CASSVSGQGEQYF
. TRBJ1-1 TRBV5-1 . TGCGCCAGCAGTCCCGGACACCGCTGGGGACGGACCGAAGCTTTCTTT CASSPGHRWGRTEAFF
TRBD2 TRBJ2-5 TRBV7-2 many TGTGCCAGCAGCTTGTTCGGTCTAGCGGGGAATGGAGAGACCCAGTACTTC CASSLFGLAGNGETQYF
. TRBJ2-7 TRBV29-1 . TGCAGCGTTGGGGATTCCACCTACGAGCAGTACTTC CSVGDSTYEQYF
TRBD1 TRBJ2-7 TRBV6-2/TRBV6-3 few TGTGCCAGCAGTTCCCTCTTGGACAGGGAGCAGTACTTC CASSSLLDREQYF
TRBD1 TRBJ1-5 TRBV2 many TGTGCCAGCAGTACTTTCACCGGGACAGGAAGACAGCCCCAGCATTTT CASSTFTGTGRQPQHF
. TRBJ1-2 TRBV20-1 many TGCAGTGCTAGAGATGGGCTGATGAATGGCTACACCTTC CSARDGLMNGYTF
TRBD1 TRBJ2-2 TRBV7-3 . TGTGCCAGCACCACCGGGACAGATAACGCCGGGGAGCTGTTTTTT CASTTGTDNAGELFF
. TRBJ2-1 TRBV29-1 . TGCAGCGTTGATCAGCTAGCTAGCTACAATGAGCAGTTCTTC CSVDQLASYNEQFF
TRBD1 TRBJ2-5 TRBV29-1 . TGCAGCGTTGTCGGACAGGCTAGGGAGACCCAGTACTTC CSVVGQARETQYF
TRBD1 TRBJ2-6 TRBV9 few TGTGCCAGCAGCGCCAGGGGGCATGGGGCCAACGTCCTGACTTTC CASSARGHGANVLTF
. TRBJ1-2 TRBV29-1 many TGCAGCACCAGGGAGGTCATCTATGGCTACACCTTC CSTREVIYGYTF
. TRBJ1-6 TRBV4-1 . TGCGCCAGCAGCCAAGAAATCAGGTTGGGATCACCCCTCCACTTT CASSQEIRLGSPLHF
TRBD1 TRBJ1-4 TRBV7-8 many TGTGCCAGCAGCTCCCGCCGATGGACAGGACCCATCCTTACAAGGCTGTTTTTT CASSSRRWTGPILTRLFF
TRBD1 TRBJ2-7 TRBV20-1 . TGCAGTGCCTCCGGTGGCAGGGGGCAGGACGAGCAGTACTTC CSASGGRGQDEQYF
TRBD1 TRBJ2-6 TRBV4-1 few TGCGCCAGCAGCCATGCCCGGACAGGGGGCTCGTCTGGGGCCAACGTCCTGACTTTC CASSHARTGGSSGANVLTF